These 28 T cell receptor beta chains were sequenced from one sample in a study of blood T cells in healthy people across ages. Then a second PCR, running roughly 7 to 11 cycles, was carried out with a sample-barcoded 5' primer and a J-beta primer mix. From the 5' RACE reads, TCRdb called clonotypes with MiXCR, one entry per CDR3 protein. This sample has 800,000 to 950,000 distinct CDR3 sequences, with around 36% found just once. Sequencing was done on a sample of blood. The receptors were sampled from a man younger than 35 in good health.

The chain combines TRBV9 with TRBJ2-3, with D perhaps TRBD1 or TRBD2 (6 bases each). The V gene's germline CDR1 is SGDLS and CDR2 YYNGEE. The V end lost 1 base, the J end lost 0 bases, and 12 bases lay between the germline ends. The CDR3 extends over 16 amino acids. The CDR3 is CASSVWRGASTDTQYF. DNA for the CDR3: TGTGCCAGCAGCGTATGGAGGGGGGCCAGCACAGATACGCAGTATTTT.

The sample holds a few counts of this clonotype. CDR3 in DNA: TGTGCCAGCAGCCCGGGGAGGGGGGCCGGGAACACTGAAGCTTTCTTT. Translation gives CASSPGRGAGNTEAFF. J is TRBJ1-1 and V is TRBV5-4; the D gene is possibly TRBD1 (6 bases). Deletions cut 4 bases from V and 1 base from J, with 17 bases between. Germline V CDR1 and CDR2: SGHNT, YYREEE (reference sequence). This CDR3 comprises 16 residues.

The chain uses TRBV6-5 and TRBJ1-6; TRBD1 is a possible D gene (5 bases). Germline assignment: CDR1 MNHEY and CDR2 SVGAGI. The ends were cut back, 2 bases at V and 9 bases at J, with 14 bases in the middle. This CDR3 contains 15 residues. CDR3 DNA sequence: TGTGCCAGCAGTTACCTGCAGGGAGAATTTTCACCCCTCCACTTT. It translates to CASSYLQGEFSPLHF.

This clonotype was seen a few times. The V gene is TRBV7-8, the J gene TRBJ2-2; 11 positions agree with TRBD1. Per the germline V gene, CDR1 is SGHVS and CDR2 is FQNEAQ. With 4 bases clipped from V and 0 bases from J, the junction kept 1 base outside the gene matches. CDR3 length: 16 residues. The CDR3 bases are TGTGCCAGCAGCTGGGGACAGGGGGCGAACACCGGGGAGCTGTTTTTT. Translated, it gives CASSWGQGANTGELFF.

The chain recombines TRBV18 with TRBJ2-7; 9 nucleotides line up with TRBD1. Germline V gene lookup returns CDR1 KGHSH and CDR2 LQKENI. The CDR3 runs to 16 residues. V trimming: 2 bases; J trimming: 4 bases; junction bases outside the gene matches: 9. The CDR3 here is CASSPSPPGQGYEQYF. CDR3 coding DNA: TGTGCCAGCTCACCATCTCCCCCGGGACAGGGATACGAGCAGTACTTC.

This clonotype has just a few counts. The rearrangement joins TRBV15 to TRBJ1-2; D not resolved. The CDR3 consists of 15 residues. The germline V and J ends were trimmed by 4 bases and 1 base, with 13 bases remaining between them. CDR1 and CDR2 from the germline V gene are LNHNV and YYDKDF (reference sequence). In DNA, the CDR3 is TGTGCCACCAGCACTAATACGGGAGATAACTATGGCTACACCTTC. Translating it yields CATSTNTGDNYGYTF.

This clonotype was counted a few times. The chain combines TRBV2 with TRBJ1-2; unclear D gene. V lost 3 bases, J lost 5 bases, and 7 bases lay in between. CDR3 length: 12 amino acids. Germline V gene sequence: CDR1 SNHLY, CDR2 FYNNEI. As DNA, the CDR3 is TGTGCCAGCAGTGACGAACCATATGGCTACACCTTC. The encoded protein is CASSDEPYGYTF.

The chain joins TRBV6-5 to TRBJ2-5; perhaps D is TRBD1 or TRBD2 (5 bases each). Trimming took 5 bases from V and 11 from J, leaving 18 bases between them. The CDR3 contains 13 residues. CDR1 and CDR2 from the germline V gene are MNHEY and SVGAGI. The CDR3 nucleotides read TGTGCCAGCAGTGGGGGACCTTACAATGAGCAGTACTTC. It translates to CASSGGPYNEQYF.

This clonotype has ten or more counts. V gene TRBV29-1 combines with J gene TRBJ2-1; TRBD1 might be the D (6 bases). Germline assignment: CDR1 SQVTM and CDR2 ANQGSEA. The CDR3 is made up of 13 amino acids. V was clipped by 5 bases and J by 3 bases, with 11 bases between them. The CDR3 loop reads CSVLGGLYNEQFF. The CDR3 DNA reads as TGCAGCGTTTTAGGGGGTCTCTACAATGAGCAGTTCTTC.

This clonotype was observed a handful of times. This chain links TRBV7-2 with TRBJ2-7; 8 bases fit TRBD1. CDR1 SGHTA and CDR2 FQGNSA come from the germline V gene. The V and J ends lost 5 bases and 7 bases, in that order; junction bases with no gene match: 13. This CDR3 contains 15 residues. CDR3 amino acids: CASSLMTGEDNEQYF. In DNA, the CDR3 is TGTGCCAGCAGCCTCATGACAGGGGAAGACAATGAGCAGTACTTC.

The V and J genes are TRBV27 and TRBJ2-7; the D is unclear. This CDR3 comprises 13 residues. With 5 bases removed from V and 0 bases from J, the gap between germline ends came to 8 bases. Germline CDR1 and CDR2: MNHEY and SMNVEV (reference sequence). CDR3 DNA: TGTGCCAGCAGTGTAACCCACTCCTACGAGCAGTACTTC. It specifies CASSVTHSYEQYF.

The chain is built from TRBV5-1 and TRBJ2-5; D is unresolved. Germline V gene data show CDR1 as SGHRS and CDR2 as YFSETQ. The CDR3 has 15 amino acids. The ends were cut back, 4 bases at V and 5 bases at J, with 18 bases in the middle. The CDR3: CASSPRPPPMETQYF. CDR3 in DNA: TGCGCCAGCAGCCCTCGGCCCCCCCCAATGGAGACCCAGTACTTC.

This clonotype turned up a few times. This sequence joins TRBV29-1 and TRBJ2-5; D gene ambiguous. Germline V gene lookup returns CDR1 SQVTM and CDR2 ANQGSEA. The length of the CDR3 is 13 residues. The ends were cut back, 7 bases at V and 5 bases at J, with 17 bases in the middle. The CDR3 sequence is CSAIRVDRETQYF. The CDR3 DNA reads TGCAGCGCAATCCGGGTCGATCGGGAGACCCAGTACTTC.

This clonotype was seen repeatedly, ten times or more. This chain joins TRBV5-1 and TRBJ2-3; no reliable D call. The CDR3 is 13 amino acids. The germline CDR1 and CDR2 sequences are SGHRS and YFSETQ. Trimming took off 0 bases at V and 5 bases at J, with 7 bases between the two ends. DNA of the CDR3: TGCGCCAGCAGCTTGGCCGCTGGAGATACGCAGTATTTT. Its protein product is CASSLAAGDTQYF.

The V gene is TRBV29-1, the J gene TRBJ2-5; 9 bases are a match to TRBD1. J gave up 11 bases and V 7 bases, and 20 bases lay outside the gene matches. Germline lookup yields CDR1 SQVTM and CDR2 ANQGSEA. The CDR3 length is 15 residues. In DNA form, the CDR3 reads TGCAGCGCCGTGCGGGGACAGGGATCTATGAATGAGCAGTACTTC. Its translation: CSAVRGQGSMNEQYF.

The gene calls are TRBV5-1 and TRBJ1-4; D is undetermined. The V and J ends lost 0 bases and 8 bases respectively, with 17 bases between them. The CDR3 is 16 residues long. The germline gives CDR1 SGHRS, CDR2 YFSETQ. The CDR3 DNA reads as TGCGCCAGCAGCTTGGGGCCCACCGGGTTGAGGGAAAAACTGTTTTTT. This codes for CASSLGPTGLREKLFF.

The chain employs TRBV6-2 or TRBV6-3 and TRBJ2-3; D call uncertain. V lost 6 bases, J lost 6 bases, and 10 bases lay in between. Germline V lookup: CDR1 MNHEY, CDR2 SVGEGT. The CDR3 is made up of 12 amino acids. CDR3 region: CASSRPLDTQYF. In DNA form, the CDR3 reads TGTGCCAGCAGCCGCCCCTTGGATACGCAGTATTTT.

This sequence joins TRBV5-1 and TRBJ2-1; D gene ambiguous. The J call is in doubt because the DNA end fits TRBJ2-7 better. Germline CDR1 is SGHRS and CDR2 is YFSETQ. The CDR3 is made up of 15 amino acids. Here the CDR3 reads CASTESTSSYNEQYF. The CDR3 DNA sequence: TGCGCCAGCACTGAATCTACGAGCTCCTACAATGAGCAGTACTTC.

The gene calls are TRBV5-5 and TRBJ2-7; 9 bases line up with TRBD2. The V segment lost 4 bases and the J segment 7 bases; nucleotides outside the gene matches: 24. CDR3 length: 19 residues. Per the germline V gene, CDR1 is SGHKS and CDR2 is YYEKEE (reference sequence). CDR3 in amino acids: CASSDSVLLAAGGHNEQYF. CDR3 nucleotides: TGTGCCAGCAGCGATAGCGTCCTACTTGCAGCGGGGGGCCACAATGAGCAGTACTTC.

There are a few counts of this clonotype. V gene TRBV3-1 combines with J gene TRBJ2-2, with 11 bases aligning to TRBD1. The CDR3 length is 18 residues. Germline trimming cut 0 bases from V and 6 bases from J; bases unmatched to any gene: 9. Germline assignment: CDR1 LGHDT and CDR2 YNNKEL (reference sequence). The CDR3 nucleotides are TGTGCCAGCAGCCAAGAAATTGGACCGGGACAGGGGGCCGGGGAGCTGTTTTTT. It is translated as CASSQEIGPGQGAGELFF.

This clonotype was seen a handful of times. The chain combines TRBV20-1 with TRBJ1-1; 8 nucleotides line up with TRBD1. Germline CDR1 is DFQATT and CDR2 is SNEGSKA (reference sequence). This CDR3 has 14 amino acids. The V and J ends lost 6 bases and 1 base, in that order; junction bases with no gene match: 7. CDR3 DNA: TGCAGTGCCTTTCCCACAGGGGGGAACACTGAAGCTTTCTTT. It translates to CSAFPTGGNTEAFF.

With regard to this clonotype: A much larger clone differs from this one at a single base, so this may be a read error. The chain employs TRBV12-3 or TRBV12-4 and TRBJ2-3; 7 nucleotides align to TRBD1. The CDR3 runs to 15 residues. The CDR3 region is CASSLQGQSTDTRYF. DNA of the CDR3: TGTGCCAGCAGTTTACAGGGACAGAGCACAGATACGCGGTATTTT.

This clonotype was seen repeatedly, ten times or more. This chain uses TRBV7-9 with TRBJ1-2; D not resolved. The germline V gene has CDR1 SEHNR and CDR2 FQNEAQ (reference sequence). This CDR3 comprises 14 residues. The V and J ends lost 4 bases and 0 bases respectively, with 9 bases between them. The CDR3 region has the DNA TGTGCCAGCAGCTCCGGTGGGGCTAACTATGGCTACACCTTC. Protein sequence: CASSSGGANYGYTF. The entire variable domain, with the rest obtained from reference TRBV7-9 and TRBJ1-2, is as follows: DTGVSQNPRHKITKRGQNVTFRCDPISEHNRLYWYRQTLGQGPEFLTYFQNEAQLEKSRLLSDRFSAERPKGSFSTLEIQRTEQGDSAMYLCASSSGGANYGYTFGSGTRLTVV.

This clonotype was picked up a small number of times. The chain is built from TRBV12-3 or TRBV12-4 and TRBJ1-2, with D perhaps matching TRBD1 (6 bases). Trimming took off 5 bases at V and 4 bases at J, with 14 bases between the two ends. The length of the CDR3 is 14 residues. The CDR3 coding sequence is TGTGCCAGCAGTCCTAAAGGGGGAGGCTATGGCTACACCTTC. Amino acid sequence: CASSPKGGGYGYTF.

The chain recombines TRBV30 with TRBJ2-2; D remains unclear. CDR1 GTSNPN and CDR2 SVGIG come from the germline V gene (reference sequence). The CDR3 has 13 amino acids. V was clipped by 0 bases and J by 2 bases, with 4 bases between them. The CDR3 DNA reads TGTGCCTGGAGTGTATCCAACACCGGGGAGCTGTTTTTT. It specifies CAWSVSNTGELFF. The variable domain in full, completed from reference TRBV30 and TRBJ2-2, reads SQTIHQWPATLVQPVGSPLSLECTVEGTSNPNLYWYRQAAGRGLQLLFYSVGIGQISSEVPQNLSASRPQDRQFILSSKKLLLSDSGFYLCAWSVSNTGELFFGEGSRLTVL.

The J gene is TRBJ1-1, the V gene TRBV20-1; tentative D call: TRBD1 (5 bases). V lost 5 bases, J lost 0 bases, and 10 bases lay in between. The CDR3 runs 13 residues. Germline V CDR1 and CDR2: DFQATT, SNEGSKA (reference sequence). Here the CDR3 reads CSALTGVNTEAFF. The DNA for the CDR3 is TGCAGTGCTCTTACGGGGGTGAACACTGAAGCTTTCTTT.

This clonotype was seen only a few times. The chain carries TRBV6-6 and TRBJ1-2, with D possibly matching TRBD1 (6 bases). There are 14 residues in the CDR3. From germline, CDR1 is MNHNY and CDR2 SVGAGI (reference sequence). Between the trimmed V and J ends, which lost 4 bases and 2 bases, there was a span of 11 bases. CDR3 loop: CASSSRQENYGYTF. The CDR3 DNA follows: TGTGCCAGCAGTTCCCGACAGGAGAACTATGGCTACACCTTC.

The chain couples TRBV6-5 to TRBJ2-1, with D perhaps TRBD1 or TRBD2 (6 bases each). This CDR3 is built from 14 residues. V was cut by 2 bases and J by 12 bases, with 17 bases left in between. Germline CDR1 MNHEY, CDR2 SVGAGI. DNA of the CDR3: TGTGCCAGCAGTTACAGTTCCGGGGGCGGTGGGCAGTTCTTC. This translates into CASSYSSGGGGQFF.